This passage covers 17 T cell receptor beta chains from one sample sequenced in a study of T cell responses to AZD1222 COVID-19 vaccine. This table comes from immunoSEQ multiplex PCR, and its TCRdb copy is limited to in-frame clones, with some not included. The sample has around 160,000 clones, 85% to 95% seen once; the top ten hold approximately 0.6%. The sample consisted of peripheral blood, taken on day 0 of AZD1222 vaccination. The receptors come from an adult in good health.

The chain carries TRBV14 and TRBJ1-1; possible D gene TRBD1, 6 bases. V was pared by 3 bases and J by 7 bases, with 12 bases between. Germline V lookup: CDR1 SGHDN, CDR2 FVKESK. The CDR3 sequence is 13 residues long. CDR3 sequence (DNA): TGTGCCAGCAGCCAGGGATCAGGGGTTGAAGCTTTCTTT. Protein sequence: CASSQGSGVEAFF.

V is TRBV28 and J is TRBJ1-2; 7 bases match TRBD1. Germline assignment: CDR1 MDHEN and CDR2 SYDVKM. V was clipped by 10 bases and J by 3 bases; unmatched bases: 11. The CDR3 is made up of 14 amino acids. The CDR3 is CATDDRESYYGYTF. The CDR3 DNA reads TGTGCCACTGACGACAGGGAGAGCTACTATGGCTACACCTTC.

This rearrangement joins TRBV7-9 to TRBJ2-3; the match to TRBD1 covers 12 bases. Germline V lookup: CDR1 SEHNR, CDR2 FQNEAQ (reference sequence). CDR3 length: 16 amino acids. With 1 base clipped from V and 6 bases from J, the junction kept 5 bases outside the gene matches. Here the CDR3 reads CASSLGGTGGADTQYF. CDR3 coding DNA: TGTGCCAGCAGCTTAGGCGGGACAGGGGGCGCGGATACGCAGTATTTT. Together with reference TRBV7-9 and TRBJ2-3, the CDR3 gives the full variable domain: DTGVSQNPRHKITKRGQNVTFRCDPISEHNRLYWYRQTLGQGPEFLTYFQNEAQLEKSRLLSDRFSAERPKGSFSTLEIQRTEQGDSAMYLCASSLGGTGGADTQYFGPGTRLTVL.

Concerning this clone itself: The identical CDR3 is also encoded by other nucleotide sequences in the sample. The V and J genes are TRBV29-1 and TRBJ2-3; D is ambiguous. Trimming took 3 bases from V and 0 from J, leaving 4 bases between them. Germline CDR1 is SQVTM and CDR2 is ANQGSEA. This CDR3 comprises 12 residues. The CDR3 here is CSVEGSTDTQYF. CDR3 bases: TGCAGCGTTGAGGGTAGCACAGATACGCAGTATTTT.

This chain uses TRBV7-8 with TRBJ1-5; D might be TRBD1 (5 bases). The CDR3 is 16 amino acids. The germline CDR1 and CDR2 sequences are SGHVS and FQNEAQ. V shed 5 bases and J shed 3 bases, with 17 bases lying between them. The CDR3 coding sequence is TGTGCCAGCAGCCAAGGGACCGAGATTTTCAATCAGCCCCAGCATTTT. The encoded protein is CASSQGTEIFNQPQHF.

This chain uses TRBV27 with TRBJ2-5, with 9 bases aligning to TRBD2. In germline, CDR1 is MNHEY, CDR2 SMNVEV (reference sequence). The CDR3 is 15 amino acids. Trimming removed 5 bases from V and 5 bases from J; junction bases left unmatched: 9. The CDR3 region is CASSLFSGSWETQYF. The CDR3 bases are TGTGCCAGCAGTCTATTTAGCGGGAGCTGGGAGACCCAGTACTTC.

This clone showed up just once. The chain combines TRBV6-5 with TRBJ1-2, with 7 bases lining up with TRBD1. This CDR3 spans 14 amino acids. CDR1 and CDR2 (germline): MNHEY, SVGAGI. V lost 4 bases and J lost 6; bases outside the gene matches: 8. In DNA, the CDR3 is TGTGCCAGCAGTTGGCGACAGGGTAATCATGGCTACACCTTC. This sequence encodes CASSWRQGNHGYTF.

The chain employs TRBV27 and TRBJ1-2; D call uncertain. Germline values: CDR1 MNHEY, CDR2 SMNVEV (reference sequence). Between the trimmed V and J ends, which lost 5 bases and 5 bases, there was a span of 12 bases. This CDR3 contains 13 residues. DNA of the CDR3: TGTGCCAGCAGTCTCTCCGCCTCTTATGGCTACACCTTC. It codes for CASSLSASYGYTF.

V usage is TRBV3-1 (or the pseudogene TRBV3-2) and J usage is TRBJ2-3; TRBD1 matches at 8 bases. The CDR3 covers 15 residues. Per the germline V gene, CDR1 is LGHDT and CDR2 is YNNKEL (reference sequence). Germline trimming cut 4 bases from V and 5 bases from J; bases unmatched to any gene: 8. In DNA form, the CDR3 reads TGTGCCAGCAGCCTAATCGGGACAGGTGGAGATACGCAGTATTTT. Its translation: CASSLIGTGGDTQYF.

The chain carries TRBV7-9 and TRBJ1-2; D may be TRBD1 (6 bases). V was clipped by 8 bases and J by 2 bases, with 12 bases between them. The V gene's germline CDR1 is SEHNR and CDR2 FQNEAQ (reference sequence). The CDR3 runs to 13 residues. CDR3 bases: TGTGCCAGCGTCCTCGGGGGCAACTATGGCTACACCTTC. It is translated as CASVLGGNYGYTF.

In its sample, this clone was seen once. The DNA of the CDR3 is TGTGCCTGGAGTGTACTCTCGCCACCTGGAAACACCATATATTTT. Translated, it gives CAWSVLSPPGNTIYF. The V and J genes are TRBV30 and TRBJ1-3; D remains ambiguous. The ends were cut back, 0 bases at V and 2 bases at J, with 11 bases in the middle. Germline lookup yields CDR1 GTSNPN and CDR2 SVGIG (reference sequence). This CDR3 has 15 amino acids.

V gene TRBV7-2 combines with J gene TRBJ2-5, with 13 nucleotides matching TRBD2. V trimming: 5 bases; J trimming: 5 bases; junction bases outside the gene matches: 2. Germline V gene data show CDR1 as SGHTA and CDR2 as FQGNSA. This CDR3 is 14 amino acids long. CDR3 DNA sequence: TGTGCCAGCAGCGGACTAGCGGGAGTGGAGACCCAGTACTTC. Amino acid sequence: CASSGLAGVETQYF.

The chain combines TRBV4-1 with TRBJ1-5; D call uncertain. V lost 1 base, J lost 6 bases, and 16 bases lay in between. Germline loops: CDR1 MGHRA, CDR2 YSYEKL. The CDR3 is 16 amino acids. CDR3 residues: CASSQVGGRGPQPQHF. CDR3 coding DNA: TGCGCCAGCAGCCAAGTGGGTGGCCGGGGTCCTCAGCCCCAGCATTTT.

The chain is built from TRBV6-1 and TRBJ1-6; D gene ambiguous. Trimming stripped 2 bases from V and 10 bases from J, with 9 bases between. CDR1 is MNHNS, CDR2 SASEGT, per germline. The CDR3 is made up of 13 amino acids. The chain's CDR3 is CASSETHRSPLHF. Here the CDR3 DNA reads TGTGCCAGCAGTGAAACCCATCGGTCACCCCTCCACTTT.

This chain connects TRBV9 to TRBJ1-3, with D maybe TRBD1 (5 bases). This CDR3 region has 14 residues. Germline V gene lookup returns CDR1 SGDLS and CDR2 YYNGEE. V was shortened by 6 bases and J by 2 bases, with 12 bases between the two germline ends. The CDR3 protein is CASTGGAAGNTIYF. The CDR3 DNA follows: TGTGCCAGCACGGGGGGAGCTGCTGGAAACACCATATATTTT.

The J gene is TRBJ1-1, the V gene TRBV29-1; the match to TRBD1 covers 7 bases. V trimming: 4 bases; J trimming: 8 bases; junction bases outside the gene matches: 4. The CDR3 is made up of 11 amino acids. CDR1 and CDR2 from the germline V gene are SQVTM and ANQGSEA. CDR3 sequence (DNA): TGCAGCGTTGCGTCGACAGGGGAAGCTTTCTTT. Translating gives CSVASTGEAFF.

This chain uses TRBV5-6 with TRBJ2-7; D uncertain. Germline assignment: CDR1 SGHDT and CDR2 YYEEEE. The CDR3 contains 12 residues. V was trimmed by 3 bases and J by 2 bases, leaving 6 bases between them. CDR3: CASSSDAYEQYF. The CDR3 coding sequence is TGTGCCAGCAGCTCAGACGCCTACGAGCAGTACTTC. Complete variable domain (other parts from reference TRBV5-6 and TRBJ2-7): DAGVTQSPTHLIKTRGQQVTLRCSPKSGHDTVSWYQQALGQGPQFIFQYYEEEERQRGNFPDRFSGHQFPNYSSELNVNALLLGDSALYLCASSSDAYEQYFGPGTRLTVT.